One and the same sample provided the 26 T cell receptor beta chains below, sequenced in a study of radiotherapy plus CTLA-4 blockade in lung cancer. Some clones are missing from TCRdb's copy, which holds only in-frame ones; the method was immunoSEQ multiplex PCR. Of under 95,000 clones detected, under 80% appear once; the ten largest clones hold 22%. The sample consisted of peripheral blood, taken from a patient treated with radiotherapy plus ipilimumab. The receptor source for this set is a human donor with non-small cell lung cancer whose response to radiotherapy plus ipilimumab could not be evaluated. Some clones in this sample may be carry-over from other donors' samples.

V usage is TRBV6-6 and J usage is TRBJ2-7; weak D call: TRBD2 (5 bases). This CDR3 is 13 amino acids long. The V end lost 8 bases, the J end lost 5 bases, and 16 bases lay between the germline ends. Germline CDR1 MNHNY, CDR2 SVGAGI (reference sequence). CDR3 in DNA: TGTGCCAGCGGGTCCGGGAACCATAACGAGCAGTACTTC. Residues: CASGSGNHNEQYF.

The chain has TRBV13 and TRBJ2-2; 7 nucleotides agree with TRBD1. Trimming took 2 bases from V and 6 from J; bases not matched to a gene: 9. CDR1 is PRHDT and CDR2 is FYEKMQ in the germline V gene (reference sequence). This CDR3 comprises 16 residues. The CDR3 bases are TGTGCCAGCAGCTTAAGTCCAGGGGGAGTAGCCGGGGAGCTGTTTTTT. Its protein is CASSLSPGGVAGELFF.

This chain connects TRBV30 to TRBJ2-6; D possibly corresponds to TRBD2 (6 bases). V was trimmed by 7 bases and J by 0 bases, leaving 19 bases between them. Per the germline V gene, CDR1 is GTSNPN and CDR2 is SVGIG (reference sequence). The CDR3 consists of 17 residues. DNA of the CDR3: TGTGCCTTCCTACCGGGACTGAAGAGCTCTGGGGCCAACGTCCTGACTTTC. It codes for CAFLPGLKSSGANVLTF.

The V call is TRBV5-1, the J call TRBJ1-1, with D unresolved. CDR3 length: 13 residues. V shed 5 bases and J shed 1 base, with 9 bases lying between them. Germline V gene sequence: CDR1 SGHRS, CDR2 YFSETQ. The CDR3 sequence: CASRRYENTEAFF. CDR3 nucleotide sequence: TGCGCCAGCAGGCGATATGAGAACACTGAAGCTTTCTTT.

The CDR3 nucleotides are TGTGCCAGCAGCGTCGCGGGGGGGGTCAGACAAGGCGCTGAAGCTTTCTTT. Translation gives CASSVAGGVRQGAEAFF. V usage is TRBV9 and J usage is TRBJ1-1; tentatively, D is TRBD1 (5 bases). Trimming shortened V by 2 bases and J by 6 bases, and 23 bases separated the two germline ends. The germline gives CDR1 SGDLS, CDR2 YYNGEE. CDR3 size: 17 residues.

The chain couples TRBV28 to TRBJ2-1; D may be TRBD2 (6 bases). Germline CDR1 and CDR2: MDHEN and SYDVKM. CDR3 length: 16 residues. V gave up 5 bases and J gave up 0 bases, with 14 bases separating them. CDR3 residues: CASSPPSESSYNEQFF. The CDR3, as DNA: TGTGCCAGCAGTCCTCCTAGCGAAAGCTCCTACAATGAGCAGTTCTTC.

This clone was detected only once. V and J are TRBV25-1 and TRBJ2-7; TRBD1 might be the D (6 bases). The CDR3 covers 15 residues. V was cut by 1 base and J by 2 bases, with 12 bases left in between. The germline V gene has CDR1 MGHDK and CDR2 SYGVNS. In DNA, the CDR3 is TGTGCCAGCAGTGAATCCGCCAGGACAGCCTACGAGCAGTACTTC. The encoded protein is CASSESARTAYEQYF.

This chain uses TRBV9 with TRBJ1-4, with D possibly TRBD1 on 5 matching bases. V lost 4 bases and J lost 0, with 7 bases in between. The CDR3 spans 14 residues. Per germline, CDR1 SGDLS and CDR2 YYNGEE. The CDR3 coding sequence is TGTGCCAGCAGCACACAGGCAACTAATGAAAAACTGTTTTTT. This codes for CASSTQATNEKLFF.

V is TRBV15 and J is TRBJ2-7; TRBD2 matches 16 bases. V was clipped by 2 bases and J by 2 bases; unmatched bases: 3. The germline gives CDR1 LNHNV, CDR2 YYDKDF (reference sequence). The CDR3 spans 17 residues. This chain's CDR3 is CATSRPGTSGGAYEQYF. The CDR3 nucleotides are TGTGCCACCAGCAGACCCGGGACTAGCGGGGGGGCCTACGAGCAGTACTTC.

This chain joins TRBV6-5 and TRBJ1-2; D gene uncertain. Trimming shortened V by 3 bases and J by 8 bases, and 10 bases separated the two germline ends. The CDR3 loop spans 12 amino acids. Per germline, CDR1 MNHEY and CDR2 SVGAGI. The CDR3 here is CASSYVGRGYTF. The DNA of the CDR3 is TGTGCCAGCAGTTATGTCGGTCGGGGCTACACCTTC.

As concerns this clone: Relative to the germline gene, one junction end is altered; a read error may explain this. CDR3 DNA sequence: TGCGCCAGCACCTTGAGGCAGGACATCAATGAGCAGTTCTTC. Translated: CASTLRQDINEQFF. This rearrangement joins TRBV5-1 to TRBJ2-1, with D tentatively TRBD1 (5 bases). CDR3 size: 14 residues. Germline CDR1 and CDR2: SGHRS and YFSETQ.

The V gene is TRBV5-5, the J gene TRBJ1-4; TRBD1 matches 8 bases. This CDR3 region has 14 residues. V lost 4 bases, J lost 5 bases, and 4 bases stayed unmatched. Per the germline V gene, CDR1 is SGHKS and CDR2 is YYEKEE (reference sequence). CDR3 amino acids: CASSQWTGNEKLFF. The CDR3 DNA sequence: TGTGCCAGCAGCCAGTGGACAGGGAATGAAAAACTGTTTTTT.

Notes on this clone: The junction shows a germline mismatch at one end, possibly a read error. V gene TRBV7-7 combines with J gene TRBJ2-1; TRBD1 matches at 10 bases. Germline assignment: CDR1 SSHAT and CDR2 FNYEAQ (reference sequence). CDR3 length equals 14 residues. Written as DNA, the CDR3 is TGTGCTAGCAGCTTCCGGACAGGGGGCAATGAGCAGTTCTTC. Protein: CASSFRTGGNEQFF. The whole variable domain, remainder taken from reference TRBV7-7 and TRBJ2-1, is GAGVSQSPRYKVTKRGQDVTLRCDPISSHATLYWYQQALGQGPEFLTYFNYEAQPDKSGLPSDRFSAERPEGSISTLTIQRTEQRDSAMYRCASSFRTGGNEQFFGPGTRLTVL.

The CDR3 DNA reads TGTGCCAGCAGCCAAGAGCCGGGCGGACTCTCTGGAAACACCATATATTTT. This translates into CASSQEPGGLSGNTIYF. The chain joins TRBV4-2 to TRBJ1-3; no reliable D call. The ends were cut back, 0 bases at V and 0 bases at J, with 12 bases in the middle. The CDR3 loop spans 17 amino acids. The germline V gene has CDR1 LGHNA and CDR2 YNFKEQ.

V gene TRBV28 combines with J gene TRBJ2-1; 10 bases agree with TRBD2. The V segment lost 6 bases and the J segment 9 bases; nucleotides outside the gene matches: 8. CDR3 length: 14 residues. Germline V CDR1 and CDR2: MDHEN, SYDVKM. The CDR3 sequence: CASSSPGLASEQFF. DNA for the CDR3: TGTGCCAGCAGCTCGCCGGGACTAGCGTCTGAGCAGTTCTTC. Combining the CDR3 with reference TRBV28 and TRBJ2-1 gives the whole variable domain DVKVTQSSRYLVKRTGEKVFLECVQDMDHENMFWYRQDPGLGLRLIYFSYDVKMKEKGDIPEGYSVSREKKERFSLILESASTNQTSMYLCASSSPGLASEQFFGPGTRLTVL.

This rearrangement joins TRBV30 to TRBJ1-2; TRBD1 might be the D (5 bases). This CDR3 contains 16 residues. Trimming cost V 2 bases and J 4 bases, with 20 bases left between them. Germline values: CDR1 GTSNPN, CDR2 SVGIG (reference sequence). CDR3 bases: TGTGCCTGGAGTCCGTGGCAGGGCGCCCCCCTCTATGGCTACACCTTC. Protein: CAWSPWQGAPLYGYTF.

The rearrangement links TRBV9 to TRBJ2-5; 7 positions agree with TRBD1. V lost 3 bases and J lost 0; bases outside the gene matches: 2. The CDR3 spans 14 residues. CDR1 and CDR2 (germline): SGDLS, YYNGEE. The DNA for the CDR3 is TGTGCCAGCAGCGCACAGGGGTACCAAGAGACCCAGTACTTC. As protein: CASSAQGYQETQYF.

V gene TRBV6-5 combines with J gene TRBJ1-2; 10 nucleotides match TRBD1. Germline V gives CDR1 MNHEY, CDR2 SVGAGI. The CDR3 consists of 15 residues. V gave up 6 bases and J gave up 4 bases; unmatched junction bases: 8. CDR3 nucleotide sequence: TGTGCCAGCAGCCAAGACGACAGGGGGCCCTATGGCTACACCTTC. Residues: CASSQDDRGPYGYTF.

This clone was observed a few times. The gene calls are TRBV5-1 and TRBJ2-3; TRBD2 matches 14 bases. The junction had 4 bases not matched to a gene; V was cut back by 0 bases and J by 4 bases. Looked up from germline, CDR1 is SGHRS and CDR2 is YFSETQ. The CDR3 runs to 17 residues. CDR3 sequence (DNA): TGCGCCAGCAGCTTGGCCCCGACTAGCGGGGGGGCAGATACGCAGTATTTT. Its protein is CASSLAPTSGGADTQYF.

The chain carries TRBV11-2 and TRBJ1-4, with 7 bases matching TRBD1. The ends lost 4 bases at V and 13 bases at J; junction bases unmatched: 21. The length of the CDR3 is 17 residues. The germline gives CDR1 SGHAT, CDR2 FQNNGV. The CDR3 coding sequence is TGTGCCAGCAGCTCCACCCCCGGGACAGTGGTCCTGGGTGGACTGTTTTTT. The encoded protein is CASSSTPGTVVLGGLFF.

The chain links TRBV11-3 to TRBJ2-5, with 13 bases identical to TRBD2. The closer fit of TRBJ2-7 to the DNA end suggests the J call may be wrong. CDR3 size: 13 residues. Germline CDR1 SGHNT, CDR2 YENEEA. The CDR3 protein is CASSRLAGGEQYF. The CDR3 DNA reads TGTGCCAGCAGCAGACTAGCGGGGGGCGAGCAGTACTTC.

This rearrangement joins TRBV27 to TRBJ1-1, with D tentatively TRBD1 (5 bases). CDR3 size: 14 residues. With 6 bases removed from V and 1 base from J, the gap between germline ends came to 12 bases. Germline-derived CDR1 and CDR2 are MNHEY and SMNVEV (reference sequence). DNA of the CDR3: TGTGCCAGCAGACCGACAGCCCCGAACACTGAAGCTTTCTTT. This encodes CASRPTAPNTEAFF.

V usage is TRBV6-5 and J usage is TRBJ1-2; 7 nucleotides agree with TRBD1. The V and J ends lost 6 bases and 3 bases, in that order; junction bases with no gene match: 4. The CDR3 covers 13 residues. Per germline, CDR1 MNHEY and CDR2 SVGAGI. The CDR3 spells CASSRDSDYGYTF. The CDR3 DNA follows: TGTGCCAGCAGCAGGGACAGCGACTATGGCTACACCTTC.

About this clone itself: Distinct nucleotide sequences in the sample also encode this CDR3. The J gene is TRBJ1-1, the V gene TRBV2; 8 nucleotides match TRBD1. The CDR3 is 14 amino acids. Looked up from germline, CDR1 is SNHLY and CDR2 is FYNNEI. With V trimmed by 3 bases and J by 5 bases, 5 bases remained unmatched. CDR3 amino acids: CASSDRGLGTEAFF. DNA for the CDR3: TGTGCCAGCAGTGACAGGGGGCTGGGGACTGAAGCTTTCTTT. The entire variable domain, with the rest obtained from reference TRBV2 and TRBJ1-1, is as follows: EPEVTQTPSHQVTQMGQEVILRCVPISNHLYFYWYRQILGQKVEFLVSFYNNEISEKSEIFDDQFSVERPDGSNFTLKIRSTKLEDSAMYFCASSDRGLGTEAFFGQGTRLTVV.

This clone was detected only once. The V and J genes are TRBV5-1 and TRBJ2-3; D is possibly TRBD1 (5 bases). Germline CDR1 and CDR2: SGHRS and YFSETQ. This CDR3 is built from 14 residues. V was clipped by 0 bases and J by 3 bases, with 8 bases between them. The CDR3 DNA sequence: TGCGCCAGCAGCTTGGTGGACAAGACAGATACGCAGTATTTT. It is translated as CASSLVDKTDTQYF.

This rearrangement joins TRBV5-6 to TRBJ2-5, with a weak D call TRBD1 (6 bases). Trimming removed 6 bases at V and 3 bases at J, with 12 bases between. The CDR3 sequence is 13 residues long. From germline, CDR1 is SGHDT and CDR2 YYEEEE. In nucleotides, the CDR3 is TGTGCCAGCACCGGGACAAGTAAAGAGACCCAGTACTTC. Translated: CASTGTSKETQYF.